Following are 17 T cell receptor beta chains from one sample sequenced in a study of blood T cell repertoires in COVID-19. The repertoire was sequenced with immunoSEQ multiplex PCR; TCRdb's copy has only in-frame clones and lacks some. The sample holds about 88,000 clones, less than 95% seen once. Sequenced: peripheral blood. These receptors came from a man between 18 and 35 years old with COVID-19, enrolled during active disease.

The V gene is TRBV27, the J gene TRBJ2-7, with D possibly matching TRBD1 (6 bases). The V end was cut by 2 bases, the J end by 1 base, with 6 bases between. The CDR3 contains 13 residues. Germline V gives CDR1 MNHEY, CDR2 SMNVEV (reference sequence). For the CDR3, the DNA is TGTGCCAGCAGTTTAGGACAGTCCTACGAGCAGTACTTC. As protein: CASSLGQSYEQYF.

The rearrangement links TRBV29-1 to TRBJ2-7, with D possibly being TRBD2 (6 bases). CDR3 length: 14 residues. CDR1 SQVTM and CDR2 ANQGSEA come from the germline V gene. V was trimmed by 4 bases and J by 2 bases, leaving 15 bases between them. CDR3 loop: CSVVKEGRTYEQYF. In DNA, the CDR3 is TGCAGCGTTGTTAAGGAGGGCAGAACCTACGAGCAGTACTTC.

This clone has a single count. This chain links TRBV18 with TRBJ1-2; 7 positions match TRBD1. After removal of 5 bases from V and 3 bases from J, the junction contained 3 bases not matched to a gene. Germline V gives CDR1 KGHSH, CDR2 LQKENI. The CDR3 has 13 residues. CDR3 DNA: TGTGCCAGCTCATTGACAGGGTACTATGGCTACACCTTC. Protein: CASSLTGYYGYTF.

The chain combines TRBV28 with TRBJ2-7; 11 bases align to TRBD1. The CDR3 totals 17 residues. CDR1 and CDR2 from the germline V gene are MDHEN and SYDVKM. Germline trimming cut 7 bases from V and 4 bases from J; bases unmatched to any gene: 15. CDR3 residues: CASTSLGGRDRGYEQYF. The CDR3, as DNA: TGTGCCAGCACCTCCTTAGGTGGACGGGACAGGGGGTACGAGCAGTACTTC.

The rearrangement joins TRBV27 to TRBJ2-7, with D possibly TRBD1 on 6 matching bases. The CDR3 is 15 amino acids. V lost 5 bases and J lost 2, with 16 bases in between. The germline V gene has CDR1 MNHEY and CDR2 SMNVEV (reference sequence). In DNA form, the CDR3 reads TGTGCCAGCAGTCTAGGACAAACAGGGACCTACGAGCAGTACTTC. This codes for CASSLGQTGTYEQYF.

This clone was seen once. This sequence joins TRBV9 and TRBJ1-2, with TRBD1 as a possible D gene (6 bases). Germline V gene sequence: CDR1 SGDLS, CDR2 YYNGEE. The CDR3 spans 16 residues. Trimming left V 4 bases short and J 4 bases short, with 20 bases between. The CDR3 sequence: CASSPGAGAEIYGYTF. DNA for the CDR3: TGTGCCAGCAGCCCAGGAGCGGGGGCCGAGATCTATGGCTACACCTTC.

The chain combines TRBV5-4 with TRBJ2-1; 7 bases map to TRBD2. CDR1 and CDR2 from the germline V gene are SGHNT and YYREEE (reference sequence). V was clipped by 9 bases and J by 4 bases; unmatched bases: 10. The CDR3 runs 14 residues. The CDR3 sequence: CATHTLATYNEQFF. The CDR3 bases are TGTGCCACCCATACACTAGCGACATACAATGAGCAGTTCTTC.

This chain joins TRBV25-1 and TRBJ2-3; perhaps TRBD1 as D (6 bases). Germline V CDR1 and CDR2: MGHDK, SYGVNS. V was clipped by 3 bases and J by 2 bases, with 12 bases between them. The CDR3 covers 15 residues. In nucleotides, the CDR3 is TGTGCCAGCAGTGACAACAGGGCCTACACAGATACGCAGTATTTT. Translated: CASSDNRAYTDTQYF.

This chain uses TRBV6-5 with TRBJ2-1; D remains ambiguous. The V end was cut by 7 bases, the J end by 0 bases, with 13 bases between. In germline, CDR1 is MNHEY, CDR2 SVGAGI. This CDR3 comprises 15 residues. CDR3 protein: CASTPDRSSYNEQFF. Written as DNA, the CDR3 is TGTGCCAGCACCCCCGATCGTAGCTCCTACAATGAGCAGTTCTTC.

This clone has just a few counts. The chain has TRBV5-1 and TRBJ1-2, with D unclear. Trimming pared 6 bases from V and 0 bases from J, leaving 15 bases between. Germline CDR1 and CDR2: SGHRS and YFSETQ. This CDR3 is built from 15 residues. CDR3 sequence (DNA): TGCGCCAGCAACTGGCGGGGAGGAGCTAACTATGGCTACACCTTC. Translating it yields CASNWRGGANYGYTF.

The rearrangement joins TRBV27 to TRBJ2-7; the match to TRBD2 covers 11 bases. CDR3 length: 14 residues. Germline V gene sequence: CDR1 MNHEY, CDR2 SMNVEV (reference sequence). The J segment lost 4 bases and the V segment lost 5 bases, leaving 4 bases of the junction unmatched. The CDR3 sequence is CASSTSGRSYEQYF. In nucleotides, the CDR3 is TGTGCCAGCAGTACTAGCGGGAGATCGTACGAGCAGTACTTC.

The genes are TRBV13 and TRBJ1-1; D is unclear. V was pared by 6 bases and J by 2 bases, with 10 bases between. The CDR3 runs 13 residues. Germline V lookup: CDR1 PRHDT, CDR2 FYEKMQ (reference sequence). In DNA, the CDR3 is TGTGCCAGCAGTGACTCCCTAAACACTGAAGCTTTCTTT. It yields the protein CASSDSLNTEAFF.

This clone came up a few times. CDR3 nucleotide sequence: TGTGCCAGCAGCCAAGAATTGGGCTTCTCTGAAGCTTTCTTT. Amino acid sequence: CASSQELGFSEAFF. The V call is TRBV14, the J call TRBJ1-1; D remains unclear. The ends were cut back, 0 bases at V and 6 bases at J, with 11 bases in the middle. This CDR3 is built from 14 residues. The germline CDR1 and CDR2 sequences are SGHDN and FVKESK. Together with reference TRBV14 and TRBJ1-1, the CDR3 gives the full variable domain: EAGVTQFPSHSVIEKGQTVTLRCDPISGHDNLYWYRRVMGKEIKFLLHFVKESKQDESGMPNNRFLAERTGGTYSTLKVQPAELEDSGVYFCASSQELGFSEAFFGQGTRLTVV.

The CDR3 nucleotides read TGTGCCAGCAGTGAAGCGCTGGGGAGGACAGGGAAGCGGATTAGGTATGGCTACACCTTC. Protein product: CASSEALGRTGKRIRYGYTF. The chain joins TRBV2 to TRBJ1-2; 8 bases map to TRBD1. Germline assignment: CDR1 SNHLY and CDR2 FYNNEI. The CDR3 consists of 20 residues. V was pared by 0 bases and J by 5 bases, with 20 bases of the junction left unmatched.

The V gene is TRBV19, the J gene TRBJ1-5, with 7 bases that match TRBD1. Per the germline V gene, CDR1 is LNHDA and CDR2 is SQIVND (reference sequence). The trim removed 5 bases at V and 4 bases at J, leaving 8 bases unmatched. This CDR3 spans 15 amino acids. CDR3 in amino acids: CASSQGQVPNQPQHF. CDR3 bases: TGTGCCAGTAGTCAAGGACAGGTCCCTAATCAGCCCCAGCATTTT.

V and J are TRBV11-2 and TRBJ2-5; TRBD2 matches 9 bases. J gave up 4 bases and V 1 base, and 4 bases lay outside the gene matches. CDR3 length: 15 amino acids. Germline V gene data show CDR1 as SGHAT and CDR2 as FQNNGV. CDR3 sequence: CASSLGAGGAETQYF. The CDR3 bases are TGTGCCAGCAGCTTAGGAGCGGGAGGTGCAGAGACCCAGTACTTC.

The rearrangement uses TRBV4-1 and TRBJ1-5; TRBD1 matches 7 bases. Trimming cost V 8 bases and J 2 bases; bases outside gene matches: 6. The germline V gene encodes CDR1 MGHRA and CDR2 YSYEKL. The CDR3 has 14 residues. CDR3 region: CASGRDRGNQPQHF. CDR3 bases: TGCGCCAGCGGACGAGACAGGGGCAATCAGCCCCAGCATTTT.